The rows below give T cell receptor beta chains drawn from one sample of a study of blood T cell repertoires in COVID-19. Clones were read by immunoSEQ multiplex PCR, and TCRdb kept only the in-frame ones, dropping some. The profile shows around 170,000 clones, 88% of them singletons. Sequenced sample: peripheral blood. The receptor set was obtained from a man in his 60s with acute or convalescent COVID-19. The CDR3 runs from the conserved cysteine through the conserved F or W. Each record gives: J gene, V gene, D gene, clone size, CDR3 protein, CDR3 DNA. The D gene is left open where the match is weak. Clone size is given for some rows only: seen once, a few or many times, or a class if the clone is expanded.

TRBJ1-3 TRBV21-1 - - CASNKGQGSGNTIYF TGTGCCAGCAACAAGGGACAAGGGTCTGGAAACACCATATATTTT
TRBJ1-5 TRBV24-1 - - CATSDWDTQQPQHF TGTGCCACCAGTGATTGGGACACTCAGCAGCCCCAGCATTTT
TRBJ2-2 TRBV5-1 TRBD2 few CASSRTSGGPGELFF TGCGCCAGCAGCCGGACTAGCGGGGGCCCCGGGGAGCTGTTTTTT
TRBJ2-3 TRBV5-1 TRBD1 few CASSLADRGADTQYF TGCGCCAGCAGCTTGGCGGACAGGGGGGCGGATACGCAGTATTTT
TRBJ2-3 TRBV5-1 - - CASSLSARNTDTQYF TGCGCCAGCAGCTTGTCGGCCAGGAACACAGATACGCAGTATTTT
TRBJ2-1 TRBV7-2 - few CASSPTRLVNEQFF TGTGCCAGCAGCCCGACCCGACTAGTTAATGAGCAGTTCTTC
TRBJ1-1 TRBV7-9 TRBD1 few CASTRTGWTEAFF TGTGCCAGCACGAGGACAGGGTGGACTGAAGCTTTCTTT
TRBJ2-6 TRBV19 - - CASSAAGLSGANVLTF TGTGCCAGTAGTGCCGCGGGACTCTCTGGGGCCAACGTCCTGACTTTC
TRBJ1-1 TRBV6-2/TRBV6-3 - - CASSSGSMNTEAFF TGTGCCAGCAGTTCAGGGTCTATGAACACTGAAGCTTTCTTT
TRBJ2-1 TRBV6-4 TRBD2 - CASGQIAGASLYNEQFF TGTGCCAGCGGTCAAATAGCGGGAGCCAGCCTTTACAATGAGCAGTTCTTC
TRBJ1-5 TRBV5-5 - - CASSHRAGGNQPQHF TGTGCCAGCAGCCACCGCGCGGGGGGCAATCAGCCCCAGCATTTT